This TCR beta chain was recovered during a study of glioma-infiltrating T cells. CDR1 and CDR2 (germline): MGHRA, YSYEKL. CDR3 length: 16 residues. The germline V and J ends were trimmed by 2 bases and 1 base, with 14 bases remaining between them. Amplification of TCR alpha and beta CDR3 regions from RNA used iRepertoire nested multiplex PCR. One entry per CDR3 protein, called by TCRdb with MiXCR from the multiplex PCR reads. The sample contains more than 300,000 distinct CDR3 sequences, roughly two fifths of which appear only once. The source material was glioma tissue, nonneoplastic brain tissue, or PBMCs (not recorded which). This rearrangement joins TRBV4-1 to TRBJ1-2, with D tentatively TRBD1 (5 bases). The receptor was derived from a human donor with low-grade glioma or glioblastoma, undergoing nonglioma brain surgery, or in good health (not recorded which). CDR3 sequence reads: CASSQKYYGGNYGYTF. CDR3 nucleotides: TGCGCCAGCAGCCAAAAATATTACGGGGGTAACTATGGCTACACCTTC.